The clone carrying this TCR beta chain was observed a few times. The antigen remains unidentified. The data were obtained in a study of cytomegalovirus exposure and HLA in healthy donors. Study background: Falling in the Caucasian-associated ancestry cluster were about four fifths of under 500 genotyped donors.

The PCR contained 60 Vbeta and 13 Jbeta primers. Data came from immunoSEQ multiplex PCR; TCRdb stores just in-frame clones and leaves some out. The sample yields 85,000 to 90,000 clones, about three quarters seen once. Germline lookup yields CDR1 GTSNPN and CDR2 SVGIG (reference sequence). The CDR3 is made up of 14 amino acids. V shed 1 base, J shed 9 bases, and the junction held 8 bases outside the gene matches. Whole-study results and caveats: The study recorded over 150 TCR beta chains that were cytomegalovirus-associated. Most of the TCR beta V segments (in an earlier analysis) were productive either about 87% or about 30% of the time. Later analysis identified a missense DCLRE1C variant that was linked to TCR beta V- and J-gene trimming.

The sample taken for sequencing was PBMCs. The receptor comes from a man aged 25-45 years in good health and CMV-seropositive. The gene calls are TRBV30 and TRBJ1-5; TRBD1 matches 8 bases. This CDR3 is CAWSEGTGRLPQHF. The CDR3 bases are TGTGCCTGGAGTGAAGGGACAGGCAGGCTGCCCCAGCATTTT.